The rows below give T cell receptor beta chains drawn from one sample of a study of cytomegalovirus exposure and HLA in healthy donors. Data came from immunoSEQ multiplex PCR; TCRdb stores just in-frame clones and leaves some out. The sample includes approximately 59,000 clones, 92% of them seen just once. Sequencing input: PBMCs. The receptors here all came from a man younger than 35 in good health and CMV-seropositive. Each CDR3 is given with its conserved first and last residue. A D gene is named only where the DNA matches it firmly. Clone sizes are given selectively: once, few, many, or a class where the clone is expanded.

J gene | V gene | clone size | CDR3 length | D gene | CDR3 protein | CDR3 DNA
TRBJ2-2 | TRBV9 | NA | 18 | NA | CASSVGNPGHPNTGELFF | TGTGCCAGCAGCGTAGGAAACCCGGGACACCCAAACACCGGGGAGCTGTTTTTT
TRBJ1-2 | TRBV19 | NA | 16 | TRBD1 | CASSIDWGQSNYGYTF | TGTGCCAGTAGTATAGATTGGGGACAGAGTAACTATGGCTACACCTTC
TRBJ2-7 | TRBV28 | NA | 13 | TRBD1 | CASSLTGNGEQYF | TGTGCCAGCAGTTTGACAGGGAACGGAGAGCAGTACTTC
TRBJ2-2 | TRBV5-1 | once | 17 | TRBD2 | CASSQTSGRPNTGELFF | TGCGCCAGCAGCCAAACTAGCGGGAGGCCGAACACCGGGGAGCTGTTTTTT
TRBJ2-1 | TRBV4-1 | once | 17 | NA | CASSQEGVTSSYNEQFF | TGCGCCAGCAGCCAAGAAGGGGTAACGAGCTCCTACAATGAGCAGTTCTTC
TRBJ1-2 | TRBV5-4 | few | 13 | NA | CASSPTEFYGYTF | TGTGCCAGCAGCCCTACAGAGTTCTATGGCTACACCTTC
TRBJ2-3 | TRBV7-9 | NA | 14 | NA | CASSLASVTDTQYF | TGTGCCAGCAGCTTAGCTAGCGTGACAGATACGCAGTATTTT
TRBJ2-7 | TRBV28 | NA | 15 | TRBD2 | CASSLGGRGMWEQYF | TGTGCCAGCAGTTTAGGCGGGAGGGGTATGTGGGAGCAGTACTTC
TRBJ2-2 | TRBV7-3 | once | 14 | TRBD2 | CASSLTREGGELFF | TGTGCCAGCAGCTTAACCCGGGAGGGCGGGGAGCTGTTTTTT
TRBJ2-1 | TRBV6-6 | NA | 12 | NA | CASSQRVFEQFF | TGTGCCAGCAGTCAGCGGGTATTTGAGCAGTTCTTC
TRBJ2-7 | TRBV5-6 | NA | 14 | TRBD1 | CASTLDRGQYEQYF | TGTGCCAGCACCCTGGACAGGGGGCAGTACGAGCAGTACTTC
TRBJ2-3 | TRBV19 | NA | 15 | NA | CASSQGMGGTDTQYF | TGTGCCAGTAGTCAGGGGATGGGGGGCACAGATACGCAGTATTTT
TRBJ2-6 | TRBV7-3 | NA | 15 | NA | CASSLGLPGANVLTF | TGTGCCAGCAGCCTCGGTCTCCCTGGGGCCAACGTCCTGACTTTC
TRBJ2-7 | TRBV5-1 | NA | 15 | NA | CASSPGGTAPYEQYF | TGCGCCAGCAGCCCCGGAGGGACCGCTCCCTACGAGCAGTACTTC
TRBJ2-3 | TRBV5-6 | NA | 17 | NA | CASSLPPKVEGTDTQYF | TGTGCCAGCAGCCTACCCCCAAAAGTCGAGGGCACAGATACGCAGTATTTT
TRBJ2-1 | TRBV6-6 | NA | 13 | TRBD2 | CATQTSGRGEQFF | TGTGCCACCCAGACTAGCGGGAGAGGTGAGCAGTTCTTC
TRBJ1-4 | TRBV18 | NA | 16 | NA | CASSPPQGRNNEKLFF | TGTGCCAGCTCACCACCACAGGGAAGGAACAATGAAAAACTGTTTTTT
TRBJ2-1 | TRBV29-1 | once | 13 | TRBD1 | CSVDGTVHNEQFF | TGCAGCGTTGACGGGACAGTGCACAATGAGCAGTTCTTC
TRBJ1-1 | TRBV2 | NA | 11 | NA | CASRDRYEAFF | TGTGCCAGCAGGGACAGATATGAAGCTTTCTTT
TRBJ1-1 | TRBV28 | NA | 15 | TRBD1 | CASSLSSRGRPEAFF | TGTGCCAGCAGTTTATCGAGCAGGGGGCGGCCTGAAGCTTTCTTT
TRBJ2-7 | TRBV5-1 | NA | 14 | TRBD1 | CASSPPRGSYEQYF | TGCGCCAGCAGCCCCCCCAGGGGGTCCTACGAGCAGTACTTC
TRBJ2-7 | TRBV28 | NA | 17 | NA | CASSLSVAGGTPYEQYF | TGTGCCAGCAGTTTATCGGTTGCAGGGGGGACCCCCTACGAGCAGTACTTC
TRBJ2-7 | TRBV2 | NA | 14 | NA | CASNYRVGSYEQYF | TGTGCCAGCAATTACAGGGTGGGCTCCTACGAGCAGTACTTC
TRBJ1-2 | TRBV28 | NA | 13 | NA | CASSWAGNYGYTF | TGTGCCAGCAGTTGGGCAGGCAACTATGGCTACACCTTC
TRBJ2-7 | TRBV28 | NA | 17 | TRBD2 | CASSFPGVAGGPDEQYF | TGTGCCAGCAGTTTCCCCGGGGTAGCGGGAGGGCCGGACGAGCAGTACTTC
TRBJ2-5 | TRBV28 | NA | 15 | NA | CASSLPGLNQETQYF | TGTGCCAGCAGTTTACCGGGACTCAACCAAGAGACCCAGTACTTC
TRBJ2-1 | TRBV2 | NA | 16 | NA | CASSEVGTRSYNEQFF | TGTGCCAGCAGTGAAGTAGGAACCCGGAGCTACAATGAGCAGTTCTTC
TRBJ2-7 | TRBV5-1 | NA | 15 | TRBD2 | CASSSGTSGPYEQYF | TGCGCCAGCAGCTCCGGGACTAGCGGTCCCTACGAGCAGTACTTC
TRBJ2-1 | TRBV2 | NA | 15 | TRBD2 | CASSALAGDYNEQFF | TGTGCCAGCAGTGCTCTAGCGGGAGACTACAATGAGCAGTTCTTC
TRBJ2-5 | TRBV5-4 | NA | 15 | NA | CASSLEGLNQETQYF | TGTGCCAGCAGCTTGGAGGGACTTAACCAAGAGACCCAGTACTTC
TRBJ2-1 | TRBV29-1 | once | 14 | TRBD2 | CSVSIAGGYNEQFF | TGCAGCGTAAGCATAGCGGGAGGCTACAATGAGCAGTTCTTC
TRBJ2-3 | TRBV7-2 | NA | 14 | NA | CASTPGAAMNTQYF | TGTGCCAGCACCCCTGGGGCGGCCATGAATACGCAGTATTTT
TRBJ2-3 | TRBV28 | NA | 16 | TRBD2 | CASSSPSGSPPDTQYF | TGTGCCAGCAGTTCCCCTAGCGGGAGTCCTCCAGATACGCAGTATTTT
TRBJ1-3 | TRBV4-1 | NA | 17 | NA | CASSQGVVQWTGNTIYF | TGCGCCAGCAGCCAAGGTGTCGTACAGTGGACTGGAAACACCATATATTTT
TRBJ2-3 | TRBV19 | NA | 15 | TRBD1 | CASSMSGQGRDTQYF | TGTGCCAGTAGTATGTCTGGACAGGGTAGAGATACGCAGTATTTT
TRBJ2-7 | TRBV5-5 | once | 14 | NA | CASSPGDGTYEQYF | TGTGCCAGCAGCCCCGGCGACGGGACCTACGAGCAGTACTTC
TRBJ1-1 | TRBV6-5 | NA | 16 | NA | CASSSPKIPEVTEAFF | TGTGCCAGCAGTTCACCGAAAATTCCGGAGGTCACTGAAGCTTTCTTT
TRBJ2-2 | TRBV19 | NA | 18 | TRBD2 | CASSPFGLAGGPTGELFF | TGTGCCAGTAGTCCCTTCGGACTAGCGGGAGGTCCCACCGGGGAGCTGTTTTTT
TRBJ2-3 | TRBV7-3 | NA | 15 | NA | CASSPRKGSTDTQYF | TGTGCCAGCAGCCCGAGGAAGGGGAGCACAGATACGCAGTATTTT
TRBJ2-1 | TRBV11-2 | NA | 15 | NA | CASSLEPLYVHEQFF | TGTGCCAGCAGCTTAGAGCCACTTTACGTCCATGAGCAGTTCTTC
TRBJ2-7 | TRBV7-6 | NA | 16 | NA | CASTKIADGDSYEQYF | TGTGCCAGCACCAAAATAGCGGATGGGGACTCCTACGAGCAGTACTTC
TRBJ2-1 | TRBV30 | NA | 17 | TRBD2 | CAWSVLRGAGGDNEQFF | TGTGCCTGGAGTGTACTTCGGGGGGCGGGAGGAGACAATGAGCAGTTCTTC
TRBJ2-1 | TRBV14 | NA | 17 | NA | CASSQRGGVSSYNEQFF | TGTGCCAGCAGCCAACGAGGCGGCGTGAGCTCCTACAATGAGCAGTTCTTC
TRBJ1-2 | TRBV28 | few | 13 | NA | CASVGAGNYGYTF | TGTGCCAGCGTTGGGGCAGGGAACTATGGCTACACCTTC
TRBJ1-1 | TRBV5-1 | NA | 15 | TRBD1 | CASSWSAGQGTEAFF | TGCGCCAGCAGCTGGAGTGCGGGACAGGGGACTGAAGCTTTCTTT
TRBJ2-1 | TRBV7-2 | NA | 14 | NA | CASMGQPRYNEQFF | TGTGCCAGCATGGGGCAGCCCCGTTACAATGAGCAGTTCTTC